The clone carrying this T cell receptor beta chain turned up a few times. This CDR3 contains 16 residues. Trimming took 5 bases from V and 8 from J; bases not matched to a gene: 16. Germline CDR1 is SEHNR and CDR2 is FQNEAQ (reference sequence). TCRdb's table, derived via immunoSEQ multiplex PCR, lists solely in-frame clones and lacks some. There are 100,000 or so clones in the sample; roughly 90% occur only once, and approximately 20% lies in the top ten. This sample is part of a study of control samples from healthy donors and cancer patients. This sequence was found in a woman between 50 and 59 years old in good health. V usage is TRBV7-9 and J usage is TRBJ1-2; 8 bases line up with TRBD1. Material for sequencing was blood. CDR3 coding DNA: TGTGCCAGCAGCCGCTTTGAGGGTGGACAGGGTGAAGGCTACACCTTC. The encoded protein is CASSRFEGGQGEGYTF.